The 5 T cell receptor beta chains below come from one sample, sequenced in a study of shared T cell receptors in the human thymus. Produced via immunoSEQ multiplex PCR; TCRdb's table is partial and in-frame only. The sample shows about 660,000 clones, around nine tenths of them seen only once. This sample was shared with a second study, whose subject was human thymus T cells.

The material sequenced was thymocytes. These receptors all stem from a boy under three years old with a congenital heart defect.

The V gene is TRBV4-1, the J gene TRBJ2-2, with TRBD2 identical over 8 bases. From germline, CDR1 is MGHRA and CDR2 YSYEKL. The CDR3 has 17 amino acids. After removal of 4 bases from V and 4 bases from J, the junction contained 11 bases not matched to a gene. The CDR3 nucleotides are TGCGCCAGCAGCCCAAGAGATTCGGGAGGGAGCACCGGGGAGCTGTTTTTT. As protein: CASSPRDSGGSTGELFF.

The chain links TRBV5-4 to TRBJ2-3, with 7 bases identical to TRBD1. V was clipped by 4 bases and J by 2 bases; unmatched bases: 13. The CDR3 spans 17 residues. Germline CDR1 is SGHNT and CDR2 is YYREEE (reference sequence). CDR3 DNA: TGTGCCAGCAGCCCGTCAATTGACAGGGAATTCACAGATACGCAGTATTTT. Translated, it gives CASSPSIDREFTDTQYF.

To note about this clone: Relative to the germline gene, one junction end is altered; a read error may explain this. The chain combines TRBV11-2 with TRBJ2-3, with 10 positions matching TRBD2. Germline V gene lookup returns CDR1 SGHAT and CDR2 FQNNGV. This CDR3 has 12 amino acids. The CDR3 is CASSLGLAGASF. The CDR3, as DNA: TGTGCCAGCAGCTTGGGTCTAGCGGGGGCCAGTTTT.

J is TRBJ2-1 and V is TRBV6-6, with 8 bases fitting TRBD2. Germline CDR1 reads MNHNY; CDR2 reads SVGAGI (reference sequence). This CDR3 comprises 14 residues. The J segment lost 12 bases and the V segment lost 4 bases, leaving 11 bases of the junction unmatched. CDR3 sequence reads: CASSSRFWSGRQFF. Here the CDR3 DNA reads TGTGCCAGCAGTTCCCGTTTTTGGAGCGGGAGGCAGTTCTTC.

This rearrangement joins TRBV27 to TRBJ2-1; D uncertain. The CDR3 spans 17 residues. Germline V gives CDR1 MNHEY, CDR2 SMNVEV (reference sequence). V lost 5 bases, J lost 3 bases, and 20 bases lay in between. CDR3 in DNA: TGTGCCAGCAGTCCCCCGGCAGGCGTAAAGATCTACAATGAGCAGTTCTTC. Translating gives CASSPPAGVKIYNEQFF.